Here is one T cell receptor beta chain with its context. The CDR3 is made up of 14 amino acids. Trimming removed 5 bases from V and 5 bases from J; junction bases left unmatched: 7. Germline V gives CDR1 SEHNR, CDR2 FQNEAQ (reference sequence). These data originate in a study of blood T cell repertoires in COVID-19. The protocol was immunoSEQ multiplex PCR, while the TCRdb copy is restricted to in-frame clones and leaves out a portion. The table records around 94,000 clones, 75% to 90% of them present only once. The sequenced sample was peripheral blood. This receptor was identified in an older man with acute or convalescent COVID-19. This chain uses TRBV7-9 with TRBJ2-7, with 9 bases fitting TRBD2. The CDR3 sequence is CASSPTSGSHEQYF. As DNA, the CDR3 is TGTGCCAGCAGCCCGACTAGCGGCTCACACGAGCAGTACTTC. The full variable domain, with the rest looked up from reference TRBV7-9 and TRBJ2-7, is DTGVSQNPRHKITKRGQNVTFRCDPISEHNRLYWYRQTLGQGPEFLTYFQNEAQLEKSRLLSDRFSAERPKGSFSTLEIQRTEQGDSAMYLCASSPTSGSHEQYFGPGTRLTVT.